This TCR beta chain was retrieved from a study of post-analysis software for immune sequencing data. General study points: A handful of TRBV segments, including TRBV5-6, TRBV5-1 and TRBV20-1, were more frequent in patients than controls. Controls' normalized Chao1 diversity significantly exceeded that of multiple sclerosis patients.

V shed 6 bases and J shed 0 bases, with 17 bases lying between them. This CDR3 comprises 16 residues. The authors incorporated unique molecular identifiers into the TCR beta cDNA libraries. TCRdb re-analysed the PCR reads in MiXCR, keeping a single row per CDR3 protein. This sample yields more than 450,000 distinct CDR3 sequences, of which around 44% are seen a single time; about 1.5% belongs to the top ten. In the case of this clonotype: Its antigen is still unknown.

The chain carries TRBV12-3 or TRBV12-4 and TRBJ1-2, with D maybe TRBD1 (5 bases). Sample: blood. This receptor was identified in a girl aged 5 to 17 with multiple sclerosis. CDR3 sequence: CASSLIGAETNYGYTF. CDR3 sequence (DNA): TGTGCCAGCAGCCTAATCGGGGCAGAAACTAACTATGGCTACACCTTC.